The 29 T cell receptor beta chains listed next were all sequenced from one sample in a study of Ad26.COV2.S vaccination and SARS-CoV-2 variants. Data came from immunoSEQ multiplex PCR; TCRdb stores just in-frame clones and leaves some out. Here the sample spans roughly 460,000 clones, 80% to 90% being singletons. Treatment in this sample: about 20 received Ad26.COV2.S at low or high dose, single or two shots; roughly five received placebo; per-sample allocation not given. Sampling took place 63 days after the first vaccine or placebo injection. The specimen comprised peripheral blood, sampled in a trial of Ad26.COV2.S vaccine versus placebo. The source is a person between 18 and 65 years old who received the Ad26.COV2.S COVID-19 vaccine or a placebo.

The genes are TRBV9 and TRBJ1-2; D unclear. CDR3 length equals 13 residues. CDR1 is SGDLS and CDR2 is YYNGEE in the germline V gene. V gave up 3 bases and J gave up 8 bases, with 14 bases separating them. CDR3 nucleotide sequence: TGTGCCAGCAGCGGGGGTGGGGATTGGGGCTACACCTTC. This encodes CASSGGGDWGYTF.

The chain recombines TRBV10-2 with TRBJ2-7; D is tentatively TRBD1 or TRBD2 (5 bases each). Germline CDR1 and CDR2: WSHSY and SAAADI. This CDR3 spans 15 amino acids. The germline V and J ends were trimmed by 0 bases and 3 bases, with 12 bases remaining between them. This CDR3 reads CASSESPRGHYEQYF. The CDR3 DNA is TGCGCCAGCAGTGAGTCCCCACGGGGCCACTACGAGCAGTACTTC.

The V gene is TRBV28, the J gene TRBJ1-1, with TRBD1 matching 7 bases. Germline loops: CDR1 MDHEN, CDR2 SYDVKM. The CDR3 has 15 residues. The V and J ends lost 6 bases and 4 bases, in that order; junction bases with no gene match: 11. CDR3 sequence (DNA): TGTGCCAGCAGCTCCAAGGGGGCGGGAGGCACTGAAGCTTTCTTT. This codes for CASSSKGAGGTEAFF.

This chain uses TRBV28 with TRBJ1-2, with TRBD1 identical over 8 bases. J gave up 4 bases and V 4 bases, and 5 bases lay outside the gene matches. Germline CDR1 and CDR2: MDHEN and SYDVKM. The CDR3 covers 14 residues. CDR3 amino acids: CASSSRQGSYGYTF. CDR3 DNA sequence: TGTGCCAGCAGTTCTCGACAGGGGAGCTATGGCTACACCTTC.

The CDR3 DNA is TGTGCCACCAGCAGGGGCAGGGGGGCTGGGGCCAACGTCCTGACTTTC. This sequence encodes CATSRGRGAGANVLTF. V is TRBV15 and J is TRBJ2-6; possible D gene TRBD1, 7 bases. The V gene's germline CDR1 is LNHNV and CDR2 YYDKDF (reference sequence). This CDR3 is built from 16 residues. V was shortened by 3 bases and J by 2 bases, with 11 bases between the two germline ends.

The V and J genes are TRBV7-3 and TRBJ2-2; 8 bases agree with TRBD1. The V gene's germline CDR1 is SGHTA and CDR2 FQGTGA. With V trimmed by 3 bases and J by 4 bases, 4 bases remained unmatched. The CDR3 consists of 15 residues. CDR3 sequence (DNA): TGTGCCAGCAGCTTTTCAGGGGGCAGCACCGGGGAGCTGTTTTTT. Translation: CASSFSGGSTGELFF. The entire variable domain, with the rest obtained from reference TRBV7-3 and TRBJ2-2, is as follows: GAGVSQTPSNKVTEKGKYVELRCDPISGHTALYWYRQSLGQGPEFLIYFQGTGAADDSGLPNDRFFAVRPEGSVSTLKIQRTERGDSAVYLCASSFSGGSTGELFFGEGSRLTVL.

This chain links TRBV29-1 with TRBJ1-2; 10 nucleotides match TRBD1. From germline, CDR1 is SQVTM and CDR2 ANQGSEA. Germline trimming cut 4 bases from V and 2 bases from J; bases unmatched to any gene: 1. The CDR3 runs 13 residues. CDR3 in DNA: TGCAGCGTTGCGGGACAGGGGAACTATGGCTACACCTTC. Translated, it gives CSVAGQGNYGYTF.

V and J are TRBV7-2 and TRBJ1-1; 10 positions match TRBD1. The germline V gene encodes CDR1 SGHTA and CDR2 FQGNSA. The CDR3 is 13 amino acids. V shed 5 bases and J 11 bases; nucleotides not matched to a gene: 8. The CDR3 sequence is CASSPRDRGHAFF. CDR3 coding DNA: TGTGCCAGCAGCCCGCGGGACAGGGGCCACGCTTTCTTT.

The genes are TRBV12-2 and TRBJ2-2; TRBD2 is the table's D call and was not checked against the DNA. TRBV12-2 represents a pseudogene. This CDR3 contains 18 residues. The CDR3 protein is CASRLASLAGKDTGELFF. Here the CDR3 DNA reads TGTGCAAGTCGCTTAGCCTCACTAGCGGGAAAGGACACCGGGGAGCTGTTTTTT.

The V and J genes are TRBV28 and TRBJ1-2; D possibly corresponds to TRBD1 (6 bases). Trimming shortened V by 5 bases and J by 4 bases, and 20 bases separated the two germline ends. Germline loops: CDR1 MDHEN, CDR2 SYDVKM. This CDR3 region has 16 residues. CDR3 bases: TGTGCCAGCAGTCCACCCTCCATGGGGGGCGGCTATGGCTACACCTTC. Its translation: CASSPPSMGGGYGYTF.

The chain has TRBV11-1 and TRBJ2-3, with D maybe TRBD1 (6 bases). Germline CDR1 and CDR2: SGHAT and FQDESV (reference sequence). Trimming left V 6 bases short and J 4 bases short, with 11 bases between. This CDR3 spans 13 amino acids. This CDR3 reads CASRFEGADTQYF. Here the CDR3 DNA reads TGTGCCAGCAGGTTTGAGGGGGCAGATACGCAGTATTTT.

This clone turned up a few times. The CDR3 reads CASSFGINQPQHF. CDR3 nucleotide sequence: TGTGCCAGCAGCTTTGGTATCAATCAGCCCCAGCATTTT. The chain is built from TRBV11-2 and TRBJ1-5; D is uncertain. CDR3 length: 13 residues. The V end lost 3 bases, the J end lost 3 bases, and 6 bases lay between the germline ends. Germline values: CDR1 SGHAT, CDR2 FQNNGV.

This clone was seen more than once but under ten times. The sample has other DNA sequences that encode this CDR3 too. The rearrangement joins TRBV11-2 to TRBJ2-1; D gene uncertain. V was clipped by 0 bases and J by 0 bases, with 6 bases between them. The CDR3 totals 15 residues. CDR1 and CDR2 (germline): SGHAT, FQNNGV. The CDR3 region is CASSLDLSSYNEQFF. The CDR3 nucleotides read TGTGCCAGCAGCTTAGATCTTTCCTCCTACAATGAGCAGTTCTTC. Full variable domain (remainder filled in from reference TRBV11-2 and TRBJ2-1): EAGVAQSPRYKIIEKRQSVAFWCNPISGHATLYWYQQILGQGPKLLIQFQNNGVVDDSQLPKDRFSAERLKGVDSTLKIQPAKLEDSAVYLCASSLDLSSYNEQFFGPGTRLTVL.

The chain employs TRBV11-2 and TRBJ2-7; no clear D gene. This CDR3 is built from 11 residues. Between the trimmed V and J ends, which lost 5 bases and 4 bases, there was a span of 6 bases. Germline CDR1 and CDR2: SGHAT and FQNNGV. The CDR3: CASSPGYEQYF. The CDR3 coding sequence is TGTGCCAGCAGCCCCGGATACGAGCAGTACTTC.

The chain joins TRBV18 to TRBJ2-1, with TRBD2 matching 10 bases. The length of the CDR3 is 18 residues. With V trimmed by 3 bases and J by 5 bases, 13 bases remained unmatched. Germline V gene data show CDR1 as KGHSH and CDR2 as LQKENI. The CDR3 DNA follows: TGTGCCAGCTCACCTAGGATTGTAGCGGGAGGAGTTGACAATGAGCAGTTCTTC. Its protein is CASSPRIVAGGVDNEQFF.

This clone was seen only once. This sequence joins TRBV27 and TRBJ1-1; no firm D call. Trimming cost V 5 bases and J 6 bases, with 13 bases left between them. Germline CDR1 MNHEY, CDR2 SMNVEV (reference sequence). This CDR3 comprises 13 residues. Written as DNA, the CDR3 is TGTGCCAGCAGTCCCGCCCCCGGGGCTGAAGCTTTCTTT. Translating it yields CASSPAPGAEAFF.

The chain combines TRBV25-1 with TRBJ2-1; either TRBD1 or TRBD2 may supply D (5 bases each). The V gene lost 5 bases and the J gene lost 4 bases, with 12 bases spanning the gap. The CDR3 length is 14 residues. CDR1 and CDR2 (germline): MGHDK, SYGVNS. This CDR3 is CASSRPGTYNEQFF. The DNA for the CDR3 is TGTGCCAGCAGTCGGCCAGGGACGTACAATGAGCAGTTCTTC.

The sample holds a few counts of this clone. Here the CDR3 DNA reads TGCGCCAGCAGCCAAGTCAGCAGGGGAAATAGTTCACCCCTCCACTTT. This codes for CASSQVSRGNSSPLHF. The gene calls are TRBV4-1 and TRBJ1-6; D is possibly TRBD1 (6 bases). CDR3 length equals 16 residues. V shed 1 base and J shed 9 bases, with 16 bases lying between them. From germline, CDR1 is MGHRA and CDR2 YSYEKL.

Notes on this clone: This CDR3 is also generated by other DNA sequences in the sample. The chain is built from TRBV2 and TRBJ1-4; D is undetermined. This CDR3 is 12 amino acids long. Between the trimmed V and J ends, which lost 4 bases and 7 bases, there was a span of 7 bases. Germline CDR1 is SNHLY and CDR2 is FYNNEI. The CDR3 is CASSASREKLFF. In DNA form, the CDR3 reads TGTGCCAGCAGTGCGTCCCGTGAAAAACTGTTTTTT. The full variable domain, in which reference TRBV2 and TRBJ1-4 provide the parts outside the CDR3, is EPEVTQTPSHQVTQMGQEVILRCVPISNHLYFYWYRQILGQKVEFLVSFYNNEISEKSEIFDDQFSVERPDGSNFTLKIRSTKLEDSAMYFCASSASREKLFFGSGTQLSVL.

This chain connects TRBV19 to TRBJ1-5; 7 nucleotides match TRBD1. Germline V gene lookup returns CDR1 LNHDA and CDR2 SQIVND (reference sequence). The CDR3 loop spans 15 amino acids. V shed 10 bases, J shed 0 bases, and the junction held 9 bases outside the gene matches. The CDR3, as DNA: TGTGCCACTAAGGGGACAGACTATAGCAATCAGCCCCAGCATTTT. Translated, it gives CATKGTDYSNQPQHF.

The J gene is TRBJ2-2, the V gene TRBV27; weak D call: TRBD2 (5 bases). The CDR3 runs to 16 residues. Germline lookup yields CDR1 MNHEY and CDR2 SMNVEV (reference sequence). Trimming removed 7 bases at V and 5 bases at J, with 20 bases between. The CDR3 sequence is CASTPLPASQTGELFF. CDR3 sequence (DNA): TGTGCCAGCACCCCCCTTCCGGCTAGCCAGACCGGGGAGCTGTTTTTT.

The rearrangement uses TRBV19 and TRBJ1-1; 7 bases fit TRBD1. The J segment lost 4 bases and the V segment lost 3 bases, leaving 5 bases of the junction unmatched. This CDR3 is built from 14 residues. Germline V gives CDR1 LNHDA, CDR2 SQIVND (reference sequence). The CDR3 DNA reads as TGTGCCAGTAGTATGACAGGGAGGACCACTGAAGCTTTCTTT. As protein: CASSMTGRTTEAFF.

This chain connects TRBV7-9 to TRBJ2-1; TRBD2 matches 7 bases. The junction had 7 bases not matched to a gene; V was cut back by 1 base and J by 4 bases. The CDR3 extends over 16 amino acids. Germline lookup yields CDR1 SEHNR and CDR2 FQNEAQ (reference sequence). The CDR3 reads CASSLVGAGAYNEQFF. CDR3 bases: TGTGCCAGCAGCTTAGTTGGTGCGGGAGCGTACAATGAGCAGTTCTTC.

This chain links TRBV7-3 with TRBJ2-2, with 7 bases identical to TRBD1. This CDR3 spans 14 amino acids. Trimming at V came to 4 bases and at J to 5 bases, leaving 4 bases not matched to a gene. Germline CDR1 reads SGHTA; CDR2 reads FQGTGA. The CDR3 spells CASSSGQQTGELFF. The CDR3 nucleotides are TGTGCCAGCAGCTCGGGACAGCAGACCGGGGAGCTGTTTTTT.

The V and J genes are TRBV13 and TRBJ2-3, with TRBD1 matching over 7 bases. The trim removed 4 bases at V and 6 bases at J, leaving 25 bases unmatched. Looked up from germline, CDR1 is PRHDT and CDR2 is FYEKMQ (reference sequence). The CDR3 has 20 amino acids. The chain's CDR3 is CASSSTPKMPQGVSIDTQYF. In DNA, the CDR3 is TGTGCCAGCAGCTCGACCCCAAAAATGCCCCAGGGGGTGTCGATCGATACGCAGTATTTT. The full variable domain, its missing parts supplied by reference TRBV13 and TRBJ2-3, is AAGVIQSPRHLIKEKRETATLKCYPIPRHDTVYWYQQGPGQDPQFLISFYEKMQSDKGSIPDRFSAQQFSDYHSELNMSSLELGDSALYFCASSSTPKMPQGVSIDTQYFGPGTRLTVL.

This chain joins TRBV5-1 and TRBJ2-5, with 11 bases matching TRBD2. CDR1 is SGHRS, CDR2 YFSETQ, per germline. V dropped 0 bases and J dropped 2; count of bases not matched to a gene: 6. The CDR3 has 17 residues. The CDR3 loop is CASSLGPSGGIQETQYF. For the CDR3, the DNA is TGCGCCAGCAGCTTGGGCCCTAGCGGGGGGATTCAAGAGACCCAGTACTTC. The whole variable domain, remainder taken from reference TRBV5-1 and TRBJ2-5, is KAGVTQTPRYLIKTRGQQVTLSCSPISGHRSVSWYQQTPGQGLQFLFEYFSETQRNKGNFPGRFSGRQFSNSRSEMNVSTLELGDSALYLCASSLGPSGGIQETQYFGPGTRLLVL.

The V gene is TRBV4-2, the J gene TRBJ2-4; TRBD1 might be the D (5 bases). This CDR3 is 15 amino acids long. CDR1 and CDR2 from the germline V gene are LGHNA and YNFKEQ. V gave up 0 bases and J gave up 9 bases, with 15 bases separating them. The CDR3 DNA follows: TGTGCCAGCAGCCAAGAGGACACCCCCTTTGGCATTCAGTACTTC. It is translated as CASSQEDTPFGIQYF.

Only a few counts were recorded for this clone. The chain recombines TRBV6-2 or TRBV6-3 with TRBJ2-3; TRBD1 aligns across 7 bases. The V gene's germline CDR1 is MNHEY and CDR2 SVGEGT. The CDR3 has 13 residues. The junction had 7 bases not matched to a gene; V was cut back by 4 bases and J by 9 bases. CDR3 amino acids: CASSSSGGPTQYF. The CDR3 DNA reads TGTGCCAGCAGTTCCTCAGGGGGACCCACGCAGTATTTT.

The chain recombines TRBV9 with TRBJ1-1; TRBD1 matches 7 bases. The germline V gene encodes CDR1 SGDLS and CDR2 YYNGEE. This CDR3 contains 15 residues. V was pared by 4 bases and J by 4 bases, with 10 bases of the junction left unmatched. The DNA for the CDR3 is TGTGCCAGCAGCTCCCAGGGGGGAGGGGGCACTGAAGCTTTCTTT. It encodes CASSSQGGGGTEAFF.